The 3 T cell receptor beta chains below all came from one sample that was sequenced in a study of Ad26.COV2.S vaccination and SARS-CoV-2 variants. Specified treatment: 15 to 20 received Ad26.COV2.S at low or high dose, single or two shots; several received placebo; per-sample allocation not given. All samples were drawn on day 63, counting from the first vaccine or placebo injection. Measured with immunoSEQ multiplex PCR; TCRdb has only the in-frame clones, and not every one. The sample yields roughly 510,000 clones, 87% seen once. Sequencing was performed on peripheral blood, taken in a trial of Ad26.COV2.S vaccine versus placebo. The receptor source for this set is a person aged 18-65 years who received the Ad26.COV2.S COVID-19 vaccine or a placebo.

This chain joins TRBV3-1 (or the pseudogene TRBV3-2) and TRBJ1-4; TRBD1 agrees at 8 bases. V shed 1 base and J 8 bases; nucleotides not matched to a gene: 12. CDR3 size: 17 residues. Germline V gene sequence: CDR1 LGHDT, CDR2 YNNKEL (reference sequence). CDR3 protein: CASSQGSGGTGGEKLFF. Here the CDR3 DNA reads TGTGCCAGCAGCCAAGGGTCCGGTGGGACAGGTGGCGAAAAACTGTTTTTT.

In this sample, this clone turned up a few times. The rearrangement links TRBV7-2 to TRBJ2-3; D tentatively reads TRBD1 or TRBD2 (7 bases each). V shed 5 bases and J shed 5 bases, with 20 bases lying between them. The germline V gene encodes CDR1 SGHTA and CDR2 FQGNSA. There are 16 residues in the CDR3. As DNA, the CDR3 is TGTGCCAGCAGCCGCCCCAGGGGGGGTCGGGTAGATACGCAGTATTTT. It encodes CASSRPRGGRVDTQYF.

CDR3 sequence reads: CASSATDGLEGYTF. As DNA, the CDR3 is TGTGCCAGCAGTGCCACGGACGGACTCGAGGGCTACACCTTC. V and J are TRBV28 and TRBJ1-2; D gene unclear. The CDR3 is made up of 14 amino acids. The V end lost 5 bases, the J end lost 8 bases, and 18 bases lay between the germline ends. Germline-derived CDR1 and CDR2 are MDHEN and SYDVKM.